Listed below are T cell receptor beta chains from one sample, sequenced in a study of T-cell reconstitution after alpha-beta-depleted transplantation in children. TCRdb called the PCR reads again in MiXCR, with one record for every CDR3 protein. The sample consists of about 300,000 distinct CDR3 sequences, less than 9.5% of them appearing once. The source was peripheral blood, collected 360 days after TCRalphabeta/CD19-depleted stem cell transplant. These receptors originate from a female patient aged 2-9 years who had a stem cell transplant for Fanconi anemia, so the T cells may come from the graft donor. The CDR3 runs from the conserved cysteine through the conserved F or W. The order of the fields is CDR3 protein, CDR3 length, V gene, J gene.

CSARTGGNNYGYTF	14	TRBV20-1	TRBJ1-2
CASSITTPGNEQFF	14	TRBV6-2/TRBV6-3	TRBJ2-1
CASSVRGSGASTDTQYF	17	TRBV4-1	TRBJ2-3
CASSVGGGGPYEQYF	15	TRBV9	TRBJ2-7
CAWSVGISTDTQYF	14	TRBV30	TRBJ2-3
CASSEQGGSYNEQFF	15	TRBV6-1	TRBJ2-1
CASSIPRQDEAFF	13	TRBV19	TRBJ1-1
CASSFSGGTGELFF	14	TRBV7-3	TRBJ2-2
CASSDVMGDQPQHF	14	TRBV25-1	TRBJ1-5
CSVAGLGNTIYF	12	TRBV29-1	TRBJ1-3
CASSPGLIKNIQYF	14	TRBV5-1	TRBJ2-4
CSARGGFVVF	10	TRBV20-1	TRBJ1-1
CASSGTGWDTEAFF	14	TRBV2	TRBJ1-1
CASSIGTSGAYEQYF	15	TRBV19	TRBJ2-7
CASSQTRPSIDTQYF	15	TRBV4-2	TRBJ2-3
CSATLGTGQETQYF	14	TRBV20-1	TRBJ2-5
CASSRDSGSPLHF	13	TRBV7-9	TRBJ1-6
CASSYSSAGGFGYTF	15	TRBV6-5	TRBJ1-2
CASRTEPDRGETQYF	15	TRBV28	TRBJ2-5
CASSYAPGTGNTIYF	15	TRBV6-5	TRBJ1-3